These 32 T cell receptor beta chains originate from one sample sequenced in a study of cytomegalovirus exposure and HLA in healthy donors. Amplification used 60 Vbeta primers and 13 Jbeta primers. TCRdb keeps only in-frame clones here, not all; method: immunoSEQ multiplex PCR. The data show approximately 100,000 clones, about 75% seen once. The sample consisted of PBMCs. These TCRs come from a male donor in good health and CMV-seropositive.

V gene TRBV5-1 combines with J gene TRBJ2-5; D perhaps matches TRBD1 (6 bases). Germline CDR1 SGHRS, CDR2 YFSETQ. CDR3 length equals 13 residues. V was trimmed by 5 bases and J by 2 bases, leaving 10 bases between them. CDR3 DNA: TGCGCCAGCAGTGGACAGTCACAAGAGACCCAGTACTTC. Its protein product is CASSGQSQETQYF.

This chain links TRBV20-1 with TRBJ1-1; D is unclear. This CDR3 is 11 amino acids long. The V end was cut by 7 bases, the J end by 13 bases, with 19 bases between. Germline CDR1 reads DFQATT; CDR2 reads SNEGSKA (reference sequence). The CDR3 loop reads CSVPTKGDIFF. The CDR3, as DNA: TGCAGTGTCCCGACGAAGGGAGACATTTTCTTT.

The chain combines TRBV18 with TRBJ1-3, with 8 bases matching TRBD1. Per germline, CDR1 KGHSH and CDR2 LQKENI. The CDR3 has 15 amino acids. Unmatched junction bases numbered 2, after V lost 4 bases and J lost 0 bases. CDR3 sequence (DNA): TGTGCCAGCTCACTGGGACAGGACTCTGGAAACACCATATATTTT. Translated, it gives CASSLGQDSGNTIYF.

The chain employs TRBV7-8 and TRBJ1-1; 7 nucleotides agree with TRBD1. The V gene's germline CDR1 is SGHVS and CDR2 FQNEAQ. There are 13 residues in the CDR3. V gave up 10 bases and J gave up 9 bases; unmatched junction bases: 14. For the CDR3, the DNA is TGTGCCACCACCGATCAGAGGGACAGTCAAGCTTTCTTT. Translated, it gives CATTDQRDSQAFF.

The genes are TRBV7-2 and TRBJ2-7; D perhaps matches TRBD2 (6 bases). Germline assignment: CDR1 SGHTA and CDR2 FQGNSA. The germline V and J ends were trimmed by 6 bases and 0 bases, with 12 bases remaining between them. CDR3 length: 14 amino acids. The CDR3 sequence: CASSPRGHSYEQYF. The CDR3 DNA sequence: TGTGCCAGCAGTCCGCGGGGTCACTCCTACGAGCAGTACTTC.

The genes are TRBV10-2 and TRBJ2-1, with 9 bases aligning to TRBD1. The CDR3 has 14 residues. CDR1 and CDR2 from the germline V gene are WSHSY and SAAADI. V dropped 3 bases and J dropped 6; count of bases not matched to a gene: 3. The DNA for the CDR3 is TGCGCCAGCAGTGATCGGGACAGGGTCAATGAGCAGTTCTTC. Protein: CASSDRDRVNEQFF.

The chain recombines TRBV15 with TRBJ2-6; 8 nucleotides match TRBD1. CDR3 size: 18 residues. The trim removed 0 bases at V and 3 bases at J, leaving 7 bases unmatched. CDR1 is LNHNV and CDR2 is YYDKDF in the germline V gene (reference sequence). CDR3 nucleotides: TGTGCCACCAGCAGAGATAGTCAGGGGGCCTATGGGGCCAACGTCCTGACTTTC. Protein: CATSRDSQGAYGANVLTF.

This clone was seen just once. This chain connects TRBV6-1 to TRBJ1-4, with D unresolved. This CDR3 comprises 15 residues. Between the trimmed V and J ends, which lost 4 bases and 0 bases, there was a span of 9 bases. The V gene's germline CDR1 is MNHNS and CDR2 SASEGT. CDR3 amino acids: CASSGLHATNEKLFF. Here the CDR3 DNA reads TGTGCCAGCAGTGGACTACATGCAACTAATGAAAAACTGTTTTTT.

This clone occurred a few times. This sequence joins TRBV5-6 and TRBJ2-7; D is perhaps TRBD2 (5 bases). Germline assignment: CDR1 SGHDT and CDR2 YYEEEE. Trimming removed 1 base from V and 5 bases from J, with 13 bases in between. The CDR3 loop spans 14 amino acids. For the CDR3, the DNA is TGTGCCAGCAGCTTGTTCCGCGGGTACAACGAGCAGTACTTC. This gives the protein CASSLFRGYNEQYF.

V usage is TRBV4-3 and J usage is TRBJ2-3; 8 bases are shared with TRBD1. The CDR3 loop spans 17 amino acids. Losses at the gene ends were 0 bases for V and 1 base for J; bases not matched to a gene: 6. The germline gives CDR1 LGHNA, CDR2 YSLEER. The CDR3 DNA is TGCGCCAGCAGCCAAGATCGACAGGGGTTTGGCACAGATACGCAGTATTTT. This encodes CASSQDRQGFGTDTQYF.

The V and J genes are TRBV4-3 and TRBJ1-4; D unresolved. The CDR3 has 15 amino acids. Per germline, CDR1 LGHNA and CDR2 YSLEER. With 4 bases removed from V and 7 bases from J, the gap between germline ends came to 16 bases. The CDR3 loop is CASSPHGRETEKLFF. The CDR3 nucleotides read TGCGCCAGCAGCCCCCATGGACGGGAAACTGAAAAACTGTTTTTT.

The V call is TRBV13, the J call TRBJ2-7; TRBD1 might be the D (6 bases). V was trimmed by 5 bases and J by 2 bases, leaving 10 bases between them. CDR3 length: 13 residues. Looked up from germline, CDR1 is PRHDT and CDR2 is FYEKMQ (reference sequence). CDR3 sequence reads: CASSTGQTYEQYF. In DNA form, the CDR3 reads TGTGCCAGCAGCACTGGACAGACCTACGAGCAGTACTTC.

The chain employs TRBV25-1 and TRBJ2-7; 7 bases line up with TRBD1. This CDR3 is 14 amino acids long. J was trimmed by 4 bases and V by 3 bases; bases with no gene match: 6. The germline CDR1 and CDR2 sequences are MGHDK and SYGVNS. In DNA form, the CDR3 reads TGTGCCAGCAGTGACCCCGGGACAGCGTACGAGCAGTACTTC. This encodes CASSDPGTAYEQYF.

This clone occurred a few times. The chain recombines TRBV10-2 with TRBJ2-7; 9 bases align to TRBD1. Germline CDR1 and CDR2: WSHSY and SAAADI. J was trimmed by 3 bases and V by 2 bases; bases with no gene match: 2. This CDR3 is built from 14 residues. CDR3: CASSEDRGFYEQYF. CDR3 coding DNA: TGCGCCAGCAGTGAGGACAGGGGGTTCTACGAGCAGTACTTC.

The chain employs TRBV6-6 and TRBJ2-7, with D uncertain. CDR3 length: 11 residues. CDR1 is MNHNY and CDR2 is SVGAGI in the germline V gene (reference sequence). Trimming shortened V by 5 bases and J by 4 bases, and 6 bases separated the two germline ends. The CDR3 nucleotides read TGTGCCAGCAGTCTCTTATACGAGCAGTACTTC. This gives the protein CASSLLYEQYF.

The CDR3 DNA is TGCGCCAGCAGTCACCCATGGGCAGGGGCCCAGCAGTACTTC. As protein: CASSHPWAGAQQYF. This chain joins TRBV23-1 and TRBJ2-7, with D perhaps TRBD1 (6 bases). TRBV23-1 is flagged as an ORF with uncertain function. The CDR3 sequence is 14 residues long. V was cut by 3 bases and J by 8 bases, with 17 bases left in between.

This chain joins TRBV14 and TRBJ2-4; tentatively, D is TRBD1 (7 bases). Germline lookup yields CDR1 SGHDN and CDR2 FVKESK. Between the trimmed V and J ends, which lost 1 base and 7 bases, there was a span of 20 bases. This CDR3 has 17 amino acids. CDR3: CASSQAGTWPRGNIQYF. Here the CDR3 DNA reads TGTGCCAGCAGCCAAGCGGGGACTTGGCCCAGGGGGAACATTCAGTACTTC.

The chain is built from TRBV5-1 and TRBJ2-5, with TRBD1 matching 8 bases. The CDR3 runs 14 residues. The germline gives CDR1 SGHRS, CDR2 YFSETQ. V lost 4 bases and J lost 3; bases outside the gene matches: 5. CDR3 nucleotides: TGCGCCAGCAGCGTGGGACAGGTCAAAGAGACCCAGTACTTC. It encodes CASSVGQVKETQYF.

J is TRBJ1-1 and V is TRBV18; tentative D call: TRBD1 (5 bases). This CDR3 spans 14 amino acids. The V end was cut by 3 bases, the J end by 1 base, with 9 bases between. Per the germline V gene, CDR1 is KGHSH and CDR2 is LQKENI. CDR3 region: CASSPRQGNTEAFF. CDR3 bases: TGTGCCAGCTCACCTCGTCAGGGGAACACTGAAGCTTTCTTT. The whole variable domain, remainder taken from reference TRBV18 and TRBJ1-1, is NAGVMQNPRHLVRRRGQEARLRCSPMKGHSHVYWYRQLPEEGLKFMVYLQKENIIDESGMPKERFSAEFPKEGPSILRIQQVVRGDSAAYFCASSPRQGNTEAFFGQGTRLTVV.

The rearrangement joins TRBV6-1 to TRBJ2-1, with 7 positions matching TRBD1. Per the germline V gene, CDR1 is MNHNS and CDR2 is SASEGT. V lost 9 bases, J lost 4 bases, and 9 bases stayed unmatched. The CDR3 extends over 14 amino acids. CDR3 in DNA: TGTGCCAGTGCTGACAGGGATGATTACAATGAGCAGTTCTTC. Protein product: CASADRDDYNEQFF.

The chain uses TRBV9 and TRBJ2-7; no clear D gene. The ends were cut back, 0 bases at V and 0 bases at J, with 7 bases in the middle. CDR1 is SGDLS, CDR2 YYNGEE, per germline. The CDR3 spans 14 residues. The CDR3 protein is CASSVDPGSYEQYF. CDR3 DNA: TGTGCCAGCAGCGTAGACCCGGGCTCCTACGAGCAGTACTTC.

This clone was counted a few times. This sequence joins TRBV25-1 and TRBJ1-1, with a tentative D call TRBD1 (5 bases). The CDR3 length is 12 residues. Trimming stripped 10 bases from V and 1 base from J, with 10 bases between. Germline-derived CDR1 and CDR2 are MGHDK and SYGVNS. The CDR3 region is CATEGRNTEAFF. The CDR3 DNA follows: TGTGCCACGGAGGGGCGGAACACTGAAGCTTTCTTT.

The CDR3 DNA reads as TGCAGCGTTGAATTGGCGGGGGCATACAATGAGCAGTTCTTC. Protein product: CSVELAGAYNEQFF. The chain recombines TRBV29-1 with TRBJ2-1, with D possibly TRBD2 on 7 matching bases. Germline values: CDR1 SQVTM, CDR2 ANQGSEA. The V end lost 2 bases, the J end lost 4 bases, and 12 bases lay between the germline ends. The CDR3 contains 14 residues.

The genes are TRBV30 and TRBJ2-7; D ambiguous. The CDR3 has 11 residues. Trimming left V 2 bases short and J 3 bases short, with 5 bases between. Germline CDR1 is GTSNPN and CDR2 is SVGIG (reference sequence). CDR3 DNA: TGTGCCTGGAGTTCAGGCTACGAGCAGTACTTC. It codes for CAWSSGYEQYF.

The genes are TRBV7-9 and TRBJ2-1; D may be TRBD1 (5 bases). CDR1 is SEHNR, CDR2 FQNEAQ, per germline (reference sequence). Between the trimmed V and J ends, which lost 4 bases and 7 bases, there was a span of 23 bases. This CDR3 contains 17 residues. The CDR3 sequence is CASSYAQGYRGKNEQFF. CDR3 nucleotide sequence: TGTGCCAGCAGCTATGCGCAGGGCTACCGCGGAAAAAATGAGCAGTTCTTC.

This sequence joins TRBV19 and TRBJ2-2; 8 nucleotides align to TRBD2. The CDR3 has 15 amino acids. Germline loops: CDR1 LNHDA, CDR2 SQIVND (reference sequence). V lost 6 bases, J lost 4 bases, and 7 bases stayed unmatched. The CDR3 DNA sequence: TGTGCCAGTAGGGGGACTAGAGGCTCCACCGGGGAGCTGTTTTTT. Translating it yields CASRGTRGSTGELFF.

This rearrangement joins TRBV7-7 to TRBJ1-4; 8 positions match TRBD1. Trimming removed 5 bases from V and 7 bases from J; junction bases left unmatched: 9. Germline CDR1 and CDR2: SSHAT and FNYEAQ (reference sequence). This CDR3 contains 15 residues. The CDR3 sequence is CASSQSQGASEKLFF. The CDR3 DNA follows: TGTGCCAGCAGCCAATCGCAGGGGGCGAGTGAAAAACTGTTTTTT.

The chain is built from TRBV11-3 and TRBJ1-1; D unresolved. CDR3 size: 11 residues. Germline CDR1 and CDR2: SGHNT and YENEEA. V was shortened by 3 bases and J by 4 bases, with 3 bases between the two germline ends. The CDR3 loop reads CASSFRTEAFF. DNA for the CDR3: TGTGCCAGCAGCTTTCGCACTGAAGCTTTCTTT.

V usage is TRBV6-5 and J usage is TRBJ1-2; 9 bases are shared with TRBD1. Germline CDR1 MNHEY, CDR2 SVGAGI. Losses at the gene ends were 4 bases for V and 6 bases for J; bases not matched to a gene: 9. The length of the CDR3 is 15 residues. The CDR3 DNA is TGTGCCAGCAGTTTACTTAGGACAGGGGCGAATGGCTACACCTTC. Protein: CASSLLRTGANGYTF.

The chain links TRBV27 to TRBJ1-2; 10 nucleotides agree with TRBD1. This CDR3 has 17 residues. CDR1 and CDR2 from the germline V gene are MNHEY and SMNVEV (reference sequence). The V segment lost 8 bases and the J segment 3 bases; nucleotides outside the gene matches: 15. CDR3 region: CASRGETGGGNDYGYTF. CDR3 DNA: TGTGCCAGCCGCGGGGAGACAGGGGGCGGGAACGACTATGGCTACACCTTC.

The chain links TRBV6-5 to TRBJ2-3; perhaps TRBD2 as D (6 bases). CDR3 length equals 14 residues. Germline V lookup: CDR1 MNHEY, CDR2 SVGAGI. Trimming removed 8 bases from V and 2 bases from J, with 14 bases in between. The CDR3: CASRRWEVTDTQYF. Here the CDR3 DNA reads TGTGCCAGCCGCAGGTGGGAGGTCACAGATACGCAGTATTTT.

The chain uses TRBV7-8 and TRBJ1-5; 8 bases align to TRBD1. Looked up from germline, CDR1 is SGHVS and CDR2 is FQNEAQ. This CDR3 region has 16 residues. V lost 5 bases to trimming and J lost 1 base; unmatched junction nucleotides: 7. The CDR3 here is CASSPGQGLSNQPQHF. The CDR3 bases are TGTGCCAGCAGCCCCGGACAGGGACTGAGCAATCAGCCCCAGCATTTT.